This T cell receptor beta chain came from a study of cytomegalovirus exposure and HLA in healthy donors. Whole-study results and caveats: In a later analysis, about 17,000 TCR beta sequences were associated with HLA alleles at 0.05 false discovery rate. Across donors, presence/absence analyses took sequencing depth to be roughly uniform. Later work found that TCR association rates differed between HLA loci; DRB1 had the most and HLA-C the fewest. The records held CMV serostatus as the only immune exposure information.

With V trimmed by 1 base and J by 5 bases, 9 bases remained unmatched. This CDR3 is built from 17 residues. In germline, CDR1 is MGHRA, CDR2 YSYEKL. This clone has a handful of counts. Its antigen is not identified. Researchers ran the PCR with 60 Vbeta and 13 Jbeta primers. Generated by immunoSEQ multiplex PCR, the TCRdb table keeps only in-frame clones and is missing some. Among roughly 100,000 clones, 70% to 90% were seen once, and the ten largest hold around 2.6%. V is TRBV4-1 and J is TRBJ2-5, with 11 bases lining up with TRBD1. The clonotype comes from a man aged 35-49 years in good health and CMV-seronegative. Specimen: PBMCs. The CDR3 bases are TGCGCCAGCAGCCAAGGGACAGGGGGCTTGAGTGGGGAGACCCAGTACTTC. It translates to CASSQGTGGLSGETQYF.